This TCR beta chain was captured in a study of blood T cell repertoires in COVID-19. This study enrolled people aged 18 to 89 from 24 US geographic areas. The CDR3 runs 14 residues. CDR1 is SGHTA, CDR2 FQGNSA, per germline. J was trimmed by 6 bases and V by 1 base; bases with no gene match: 2. Per the authors' pipeline: Reference gene primer amplification gave estimated nucleated cell counts. Method: immunoSEQ multiplex PCR; TCRdb's copy keeps in-frame clones and lacks some. V and J calls and clone size are as listed in that table; D and trimming were resolved from the DNA. The profile shows around 310,000 clones, 85% to 90% of them singletons.

The sequencing sample was made of PBMCs or T cells enriched from blood (not recorded which). This sequence joins TRBV7-2 and TRBJ2-7, with 11 bases aligning to TRBD2. The sequence was collected from a young woman who had recovered from COVID-19. CDR3 in amino acids: CASSLVLAGGEQYF. In DNA, the CDR3 is TGTGCCAGCAGCTTAGTTCTAGCGGGAGGCGAGCAGTACTTC.